This TCR beta chain was sequenced for a study of response to subunit inactivated influenza vaccine. Study results and limitations: Each seasonal influenza vaccination recruits few new T cells, the authors suggested.

This clonotype was detected many times. Its antigen is currently unknown. TCRdb processed the RT-PCR reads anew with MiXCR; each CDR3 protein has one entry. In the table there are over 650,000 distinct CDR3 sequences, 18% of which are singletons. Germline CDR1 SEHNR, CDR2 FQNEAQ (reference sequence). Trimming left V 5 bases short and J 6 bases short, with 8 bases between. The CDR3 sequence is 11 residues long. The source was PBMCs from blood, collected 5 days after vaccination. The receptor's source is a man aged 45-65 years who received an inactivated influenza vaccine. The rearrangement uses TRBV7-9 and TRBJ2-7; the D is unclear. The CDR3: CASSQGTEQYF. The CDR3 region has the DNA TGTGCCAGCAGCCAAGGTACCGAGCAGTACTTC.